This T cell receptor (beta chain) was recovered during a study of blood T cell repertoires in COVID-19. Turning to the study itself: COVID-19 samples collected from the United States, Italy and Spain covered acute and convalescent phases.

The CDR3 runs to 13 residues. Losses at the gene ends were 5 bases for V and 6 bases for J; bases not matched to a gene: 6. Cohorts were based on clinical histories the participants reported. Here immunoSEQ multiplex PCR was the method, and the copy in TCRdb shows in-frame clones only, minus some. Here the sample spans 200,000 to 250,000 clones, approximately 80% being singletons. This TCR was recovered from a woman between 55 and 75 years old who had recovered from COVID-19. The chain carries TRBV12-3 or TRBV12-4 and TRBJ1-1; 7 bases match TRBD1. The sequenced sample consisted of PBMCs or T cells enriched from blood (not recorded which). The CDR3 reads CASSGTVGAEAFF. CDR3 in DNA: TGTGCCAGCAGTGGGACAGTTGGCGCTGAAGCTTTCTTT.